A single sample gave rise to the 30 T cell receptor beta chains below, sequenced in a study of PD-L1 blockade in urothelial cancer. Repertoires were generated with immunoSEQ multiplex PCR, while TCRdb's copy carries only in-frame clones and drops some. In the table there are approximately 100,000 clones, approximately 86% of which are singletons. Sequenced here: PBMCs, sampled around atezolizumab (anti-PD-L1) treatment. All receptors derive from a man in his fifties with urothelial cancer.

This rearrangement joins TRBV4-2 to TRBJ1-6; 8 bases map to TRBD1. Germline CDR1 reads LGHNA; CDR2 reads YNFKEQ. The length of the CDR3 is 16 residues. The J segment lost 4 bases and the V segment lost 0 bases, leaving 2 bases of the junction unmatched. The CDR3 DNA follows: TGTGCCAGCAGCCAAGAAAGGACAGGGTATAATTCACCCCTCCACTTT. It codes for CASSQERTGYNSPLHF.

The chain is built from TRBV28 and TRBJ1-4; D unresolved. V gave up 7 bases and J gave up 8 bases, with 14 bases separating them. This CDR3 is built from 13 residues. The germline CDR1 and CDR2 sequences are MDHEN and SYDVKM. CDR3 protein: CASTYPSREKLFF. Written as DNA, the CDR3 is TGTGCCAGCACCTACCCAAGTCGGGAAAAACTGTTTTTT.

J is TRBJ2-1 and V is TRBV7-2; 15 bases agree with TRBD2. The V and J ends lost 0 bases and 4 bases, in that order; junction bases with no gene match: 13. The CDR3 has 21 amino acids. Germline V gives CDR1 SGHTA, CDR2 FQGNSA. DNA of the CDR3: TGTGCCAGCAGCTTAGCTGCATTTCGGACTAGCGGGAGGGCGAAGTACAATGAGCAGTTCTTC. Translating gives CASSLAAFRTSGRAKYNEQFF.

The CDR3 DNA follows: TGTGCCAGCAGCTTCCTGGGGAGGAACACCGGGGAGCTGTTTTTT. Translating it yields CASSFLGRNTGELFF. V gene TRBV5-8 combines with J gene TRBJ2-2; perhaps TRBD2 as D (5 bases). From germline, CDR1 is SGHTS and CDR2 YDEGEE. The CDR3 length is 15 residues. Trimming stripped 2 bases from V and 1 base from J, with 9 bases between.

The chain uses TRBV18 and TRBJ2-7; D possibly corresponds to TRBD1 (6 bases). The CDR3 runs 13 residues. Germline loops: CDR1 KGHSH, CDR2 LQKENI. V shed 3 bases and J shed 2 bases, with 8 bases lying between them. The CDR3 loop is CASSPGQTYEQYF. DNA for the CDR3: TGTGCCAGCTCACCTGGACAGACCTACGAGCAGTACTTC.

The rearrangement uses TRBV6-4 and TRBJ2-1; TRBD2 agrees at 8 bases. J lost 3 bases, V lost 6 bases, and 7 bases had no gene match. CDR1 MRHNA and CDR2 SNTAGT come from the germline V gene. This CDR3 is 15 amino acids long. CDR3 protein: CASRKREGGYNEQFF. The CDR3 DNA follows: TGTGCCAGCAGGAAACGGGAGGGTGGCTACAATGAGCAGTTCTTC.

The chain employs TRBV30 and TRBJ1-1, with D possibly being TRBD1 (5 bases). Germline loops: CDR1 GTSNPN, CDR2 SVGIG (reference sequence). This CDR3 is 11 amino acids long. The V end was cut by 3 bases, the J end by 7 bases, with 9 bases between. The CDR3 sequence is CAWRNRHEAFF. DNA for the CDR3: TGTGCCTGGAGAAACAGGCATGAAGCTTTCTTT.

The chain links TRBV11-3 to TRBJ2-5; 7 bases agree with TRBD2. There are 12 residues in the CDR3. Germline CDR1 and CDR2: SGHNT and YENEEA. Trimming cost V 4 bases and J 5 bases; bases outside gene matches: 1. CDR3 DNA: TGTGCCAGCAGCTGGGGGGGGGAGACCCAGTACTTC. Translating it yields CASSWGGETQYF.

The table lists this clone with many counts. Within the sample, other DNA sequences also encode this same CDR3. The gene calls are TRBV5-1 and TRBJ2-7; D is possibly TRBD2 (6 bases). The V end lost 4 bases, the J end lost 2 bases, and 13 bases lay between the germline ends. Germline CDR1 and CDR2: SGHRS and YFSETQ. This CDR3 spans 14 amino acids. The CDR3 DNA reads TGCGCCAGCAGCCCGGGGACTCTTACCTACGAGCAGTACTTC. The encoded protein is CASSPGTLTYEQYF.

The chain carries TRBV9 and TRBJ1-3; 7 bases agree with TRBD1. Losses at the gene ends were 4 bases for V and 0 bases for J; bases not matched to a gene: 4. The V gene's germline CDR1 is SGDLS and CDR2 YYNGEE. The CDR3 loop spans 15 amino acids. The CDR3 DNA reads TGTGCCAGCAGCTCTCGACAGGGCTCTGGAAACACCATATATTTT. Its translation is CASSSRQGSGNTIYF. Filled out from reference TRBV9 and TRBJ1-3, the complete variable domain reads DSGVTQTPKHLITATGQRVTLRCSPRSGDLSVYWYQQSLDQGLQFLIQYYNGEERAKGNILERFSAQQFPDLHSELNLSSLELGDSALYFCASSSRQGSGNTIYFGEGSWLTVV.

This chain's CDR3 is CASSSDPRSGRVLTQETQYF. In DNA form, the CDR3 reads TGTGCCAGCAGTTCCGACCCTAGGAGCGGGAGGGTTCTGACCCAAGAGACCCAGTACTTC. This chain connects TRBV28 to TRBJ2-5, with TRBD2 matching over 10 bases. With 4 bases clipped from V and 1 base from J, the junction kept 18 bases outside the gene matches. Germline V lookup: CDR1 MDHEN, CDR2 SYDVKM. This CDR3 has 20 amino acids.

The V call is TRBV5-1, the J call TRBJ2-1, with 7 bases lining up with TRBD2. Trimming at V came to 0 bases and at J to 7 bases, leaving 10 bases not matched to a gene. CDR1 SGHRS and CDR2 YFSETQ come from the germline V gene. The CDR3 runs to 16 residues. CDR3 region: CASSLASGGGWNEQFF. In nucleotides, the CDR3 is TGCGCCAGCAGCTTGGCCTCGGGAGGAGGATGGAATGAGCAGTTCTTC.

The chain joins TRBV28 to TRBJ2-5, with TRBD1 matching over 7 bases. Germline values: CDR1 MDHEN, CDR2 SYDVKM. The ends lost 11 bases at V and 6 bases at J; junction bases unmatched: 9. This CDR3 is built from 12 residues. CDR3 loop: CASKGGLKTQYF. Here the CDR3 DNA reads TGTGCCTCAAAAGGGGGCTTGAAGACCCAGTACTTC. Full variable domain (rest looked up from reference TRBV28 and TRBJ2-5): DVKVTQSSRYLVKRTGEKVFLECVQDMDHENMFWYRQDPGLGLRLIYFSYDVKMKEKGDIPEGYSVSREKKERFSLILESASTNQTSMYLCASKGGLKTQYFGPGTRLLVL.

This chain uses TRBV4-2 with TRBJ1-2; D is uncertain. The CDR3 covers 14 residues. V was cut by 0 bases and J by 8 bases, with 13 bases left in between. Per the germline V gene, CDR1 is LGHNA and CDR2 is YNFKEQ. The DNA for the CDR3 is TGTGCCAGCAGCCAAGATACTTCTGGGCCCGGCTACACCTTC. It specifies CASSQDTSGPGYTF.

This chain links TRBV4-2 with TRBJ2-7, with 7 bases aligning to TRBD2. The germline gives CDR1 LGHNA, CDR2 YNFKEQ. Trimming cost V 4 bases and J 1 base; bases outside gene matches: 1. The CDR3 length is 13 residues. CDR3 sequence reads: CASSRGGSYEQYF. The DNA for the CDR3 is TGTGCCAGCAGCCGGGGGGGTTCCTACGAGCAGTACTTC.

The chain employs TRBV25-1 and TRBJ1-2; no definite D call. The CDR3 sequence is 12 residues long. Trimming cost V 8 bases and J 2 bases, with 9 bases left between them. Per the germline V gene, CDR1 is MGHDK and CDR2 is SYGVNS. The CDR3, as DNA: TGTGCCAGCGCAGGCCAGAACTATGGCTACACCTTC. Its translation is CASAGQNYGYTF.

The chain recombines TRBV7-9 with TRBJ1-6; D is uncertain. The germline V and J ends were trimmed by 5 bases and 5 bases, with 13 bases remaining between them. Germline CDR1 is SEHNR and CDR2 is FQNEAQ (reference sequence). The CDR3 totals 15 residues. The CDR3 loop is CASSIYSLDNSPLHF. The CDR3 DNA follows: TGTGCCAGCAGCATATACAGTTTAGATAATTCACCCCTCCACTTT.

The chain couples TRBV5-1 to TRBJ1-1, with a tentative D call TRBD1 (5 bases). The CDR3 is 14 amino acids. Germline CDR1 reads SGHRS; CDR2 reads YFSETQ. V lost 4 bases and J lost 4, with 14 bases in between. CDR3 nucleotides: TGCGCCAGCAGCAAAGGACAAGGACGCACTGAAGCTTTCTTT. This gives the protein CASSKGQGRTEAFF.

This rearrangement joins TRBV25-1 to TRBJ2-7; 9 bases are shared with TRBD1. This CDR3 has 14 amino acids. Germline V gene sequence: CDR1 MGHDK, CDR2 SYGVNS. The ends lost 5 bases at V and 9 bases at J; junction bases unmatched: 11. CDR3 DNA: TGTGCCAGCAGTCCGCCGGGACAGGGATTCGGGCAGTACTTC. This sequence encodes CASSPPGQGFGQYF.

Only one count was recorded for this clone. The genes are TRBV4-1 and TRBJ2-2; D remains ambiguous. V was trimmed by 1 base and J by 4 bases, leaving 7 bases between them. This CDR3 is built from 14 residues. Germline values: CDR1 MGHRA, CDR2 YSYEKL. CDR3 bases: TGCGCCAGCAGCCAAGGACTGAGCACCGGGGAGCTGTTTTTT. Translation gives CASSQGLSTGELFF.

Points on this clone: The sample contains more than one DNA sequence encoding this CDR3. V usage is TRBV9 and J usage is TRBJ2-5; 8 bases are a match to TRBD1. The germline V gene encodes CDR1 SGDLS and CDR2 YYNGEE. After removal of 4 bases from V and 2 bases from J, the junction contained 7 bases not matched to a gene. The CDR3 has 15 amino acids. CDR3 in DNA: TGTGCCAGCAGCACTCGGACAGGGAGGCAAGAGACCCAGTACTTC. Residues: CASSTRTGRQETQYF.

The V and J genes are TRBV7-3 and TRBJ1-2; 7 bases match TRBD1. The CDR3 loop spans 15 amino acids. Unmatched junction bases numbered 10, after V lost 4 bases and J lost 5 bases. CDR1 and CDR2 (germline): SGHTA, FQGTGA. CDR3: CASSSTGTEIYGYTF. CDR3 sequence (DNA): TGTGCCAGCAGCTCAACCGGGACAGAAATTTATGGCTACACCTTC.

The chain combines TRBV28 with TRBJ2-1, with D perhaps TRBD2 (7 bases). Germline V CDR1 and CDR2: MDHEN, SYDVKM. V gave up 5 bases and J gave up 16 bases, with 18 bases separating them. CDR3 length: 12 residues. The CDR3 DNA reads TGTGCCAGCAGTGCCTCCGGGCGGGGGCAATTCTTC. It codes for CASSASGRGQFF.

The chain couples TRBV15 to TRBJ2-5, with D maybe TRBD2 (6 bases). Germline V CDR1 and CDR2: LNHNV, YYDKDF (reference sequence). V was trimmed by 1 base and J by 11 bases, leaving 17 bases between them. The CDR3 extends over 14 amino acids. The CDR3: CATSRVEGPRGQYF. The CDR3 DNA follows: TGTGCCACCAGCAGAGTGGAGGGACCCCGTGGGCAGTACTTC.

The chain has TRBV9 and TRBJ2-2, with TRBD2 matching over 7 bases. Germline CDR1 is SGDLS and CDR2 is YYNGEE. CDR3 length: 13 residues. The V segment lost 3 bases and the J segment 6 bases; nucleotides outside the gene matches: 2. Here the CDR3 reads CASSGGGPGELFF. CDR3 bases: TGTGCCAGCAGCGGCGGGGGTCCCGGGGAGCTGTTTTTT.

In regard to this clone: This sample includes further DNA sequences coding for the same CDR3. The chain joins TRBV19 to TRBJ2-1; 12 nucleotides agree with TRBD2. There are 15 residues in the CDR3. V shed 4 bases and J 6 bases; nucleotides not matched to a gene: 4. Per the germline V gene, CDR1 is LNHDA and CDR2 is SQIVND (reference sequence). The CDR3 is CASSTLAGGRNEQFF. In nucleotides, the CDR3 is TGTGCCAGTAGTACTCTAGCGGGAGGGCGCAATGAGCAGTTCTTC.

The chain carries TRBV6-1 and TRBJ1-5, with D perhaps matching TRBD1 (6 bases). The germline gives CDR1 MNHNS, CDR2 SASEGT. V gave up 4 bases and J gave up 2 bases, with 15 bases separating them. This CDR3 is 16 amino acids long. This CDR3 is CASSAIRGGGNQPQHF. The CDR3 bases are TGTGCCAGCAGTGCCATCAGGGGTGGTGGCAATCAGCCCCAGCATTTT.

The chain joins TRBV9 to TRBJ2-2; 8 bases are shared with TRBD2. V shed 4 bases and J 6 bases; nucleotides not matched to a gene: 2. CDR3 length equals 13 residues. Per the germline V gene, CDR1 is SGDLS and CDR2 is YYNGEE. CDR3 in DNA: TGTGCCAGCAGCAATAGCGGGGCCGGGGAGCTGTTTTTT. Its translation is CASSNSGAGELFF.

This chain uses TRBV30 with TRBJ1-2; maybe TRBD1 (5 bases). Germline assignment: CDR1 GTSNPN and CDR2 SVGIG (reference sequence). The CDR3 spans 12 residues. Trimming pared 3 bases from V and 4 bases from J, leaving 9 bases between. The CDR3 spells CAWRSQVYGYTF. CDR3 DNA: TGTGCCTGGAGGTCACAGGTCTATGGCTACACCTTC.

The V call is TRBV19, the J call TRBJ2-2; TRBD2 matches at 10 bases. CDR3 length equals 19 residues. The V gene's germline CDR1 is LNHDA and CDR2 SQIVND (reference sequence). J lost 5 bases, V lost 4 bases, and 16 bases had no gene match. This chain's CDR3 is CASSNGGPSSGRRTGELFF. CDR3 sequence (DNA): TGTGCCAGTAGTAATGGGGGACCCAGTAGCGGGAGGCGAACCGGGGAGCTGTTTTTT.